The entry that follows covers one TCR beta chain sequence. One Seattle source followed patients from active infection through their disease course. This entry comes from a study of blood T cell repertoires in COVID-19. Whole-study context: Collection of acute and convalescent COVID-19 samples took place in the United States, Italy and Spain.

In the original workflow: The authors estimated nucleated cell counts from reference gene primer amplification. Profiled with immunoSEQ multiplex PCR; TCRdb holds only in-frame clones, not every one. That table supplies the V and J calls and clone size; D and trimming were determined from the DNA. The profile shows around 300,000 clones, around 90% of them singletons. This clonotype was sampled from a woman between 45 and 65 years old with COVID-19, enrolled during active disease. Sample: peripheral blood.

The CDR3 loop is CASRSNGGTEQYF. As DNA, the CDR3 is TGTGCCAGTAGATCCAATGGGGGGACCGAGCAGTACTTC. J is TRBJ2-7 and V is TRBV19; D is perhaps TRBD2 (6 bases). The CDR3 extends over 13 amino acids. Germline V gene data show CDR1 as LNHDA and CDR2 as SQIVND (reference sequence). Deletions cut 6 bases from V and 6 bases from J, with 15 bases between. The complete variable domain, with remaining parts taken from reference TRBV19 and TRBJ2-7, reads DGGITQSPKYLFRKEGQNVTLSCEQNLNHDAMYWYRQDPGQGLRLIYYSQIVNDFQKGDIAEGYSVSREKKESFPLTVTSAQKNPTAFYLCASRSNGGTEQYFGPGTRLTVT.